These 23 T cell receptor beta chains originate from one sample sequenced in a study of beta chain features in type 1 diabetes. Every bit of the isolated RNA underwent reverse transcription, so sequencing read expressed TCRB transcripts. The assay was immunoSEQ multiplex PCR, and TCRdb's table has in-frame clones only and misses some. Found here are 240,000 or so clones, approximately 70% of them singletons; the top ten hold about 0.051%. The source material was naive CD4+ T cells from blood. The receptors originated from a man aged 30-40 years in good health.

The rearrangement joins TRBV4-3 to TRBJ2-3, with D possibly matching TRBD2 (6 bases). The CDR3 is made up of 14 amino acids. V gave up 3 bases and J gave up 3 bases, with 10 bases separating them. Germline CDR1 LGHNA, CDR2 YSLEER. The CDR3 sequence: CASSQGGVTDTQYF. DNA of the CDR3: TGCGCCAGCAGCCAGGGCGGGGTGACAGATACGCAGTATTTT.

The V gene is TRBV28, the J gene TRBJ2-1, with TRBD2 matching over 8 bases. Trimming cost V 6 bases and J 4 bases; bases outside gene matches: 5. The CDR3 is made up of 14 amino acids. Germline CDR1 reads MDHEN; CDR2 reads SYDVKM. The CDR3 DNA follows: TGTGCCAGCAGACTAGCGGAACAATACAATGAGCAGTTCTTC. Encoded protein: CASRLAEQYNEQFF.

The chain joins TRBV4-3 to TRBJ1-5, with 7 bases aligning to TRBD1. V dropped 1 base and J dropped 3; count of bases not matched to a gene: 6. The CDR3 totals 16 residues. Germline V gene lookup returns CDR1 LGHNA and CDR2 YSLEER. The DNA of the CDR3 is TGCGCCAGCAGCCAAGGTCGGGGACAGATCAATCAGCCCCAGCATTTT. The encoded protein is CASSQGRGQINQPQHF.

The chain joins TRBV7-9 to TRBJ2-5; D is unresolved. The ends were cut back, 0 bases at V and 5 bases at J, with 16 bases in the middle. The CDR3 runs 16 residues. Germline CDR1 and CDR2: SEHNR and FQNEAQ (reference sequence). The CDR3 nucleotides are TGTGCCAGCAGCTTAGCGGTCGGCAGGCAGCAGGAGACCCAGTACTTC. Residues: CASSLAVGRQQETQYF.

CDR3 DNA sequence: TGTGCCAGCAGCTCCCGTGTAGGGCCAGCGGCGCGATCCAGCTCCTACGAGCAGTACTTC. Encoded protein: CASSSRVGPAARSSSYEQYF. This chain links TRBV11-3 with TRBJ2-7; perhaps TRBD2 as D (5 bases). The CDR3 totals 20 residues. The germline V and J ends were trimmed by 4 bases and 0 bases, with 28 bases remaining between them. Germline-derived CDR1 and CDR2 are SGHNT and YENEEA.

This rearrangement joins TRBV13 to TRBJ1-6, with TRBD1 as a possible D gene (6 bases). Germline values: CDR1 PRHDT, CDR2 FYEKMQ (reference sequence). V lost 4 bases and J 0 bases, leaving 7 bases between the germline ends. The CDR3 loop spans 15 amino acids. CDR3 sequence: CASSSRGSYNSPLHF. The CDR3 region has the DNA TGTGCCAGCAGCTCCAGGGGCTCCTATAATTCACCCCTCCACTTT.

The DNA for the CDR3 is TGCGCCAGCAGCCAAGACGGGACAGGTCAAGAGACCCAGTACTTC. Translated, it gives CASSQDGTGQETQYF. This chain connects TRBV4-3 to TRBJ2-5; 8 bases agree with TRBD1. V shed 0 bases, J shed 2 bases, and the junction held 2 bases outside the gene matches. This CDR3 region has 15 residues. Germline V gives CDR1 LGHNA, CDR2 YSLEER.

The V gene is TRBV29-1, the J gene TRBJ2-5; TRBD1 agrees at 7 bases. V lost 6 bases, J lost 3 bases, and 7 bases stayed unmatched. The CDR3 extends over 13 amino acids. CDR1 SQVTM and CDR2 ANQGSEA come from the germline V gene. The CDR3 DNA follows: TGCAGCGTCGGCCCGGGACAGAAAGAGACCCAGTACTTC. Encoded protein: CSVGPGQKETQYF.

The chain uses TRBV29-1 and TRBJ2-5; tentatively, D is TRBD1 (6 bases). Germline CDR1 is SQVTM and CDR2 is ANQGSEA. The CDR3 loop spans 19 amino acids. Deletions cut 8 bases from V and 3 bases from J, with 34 bases between. The CDR3 bases are TGCAGCATTAAAACGACAGGTCTCCTATTCTCATCCCTTAAAGAGACCCAGTACTTC. Translated, it gives CSIKTTGLLFSSLKETQYF.

The chain joins TRBV7-2 to TRBJ2-3; 9 nucleotides align to TRBD1. The CDR3 totals 15 residues. Per germline, CDR1 SGHTA and CDR2 FQGNSA. With 5 bases clipped from V and 3 bases from J, the junction kept 6 bases outside the gene matches. The CDR3 nucleotides read TGTGCCAGCAGCATACAGGGGGCTGGTACAGATACGCAGTATTTT. Its translation is CASSIQGAGTDTQYF. The full variable domain, completed using reference TRBV7-2 and TRBJ2-3, is GAGVSQSPSNKVTEKGKDVELRCDPISGHTALYWYRQSLGQGLEFLIYFQGNSAPDKSGLPSDRFSAERTGGSVSTLTIQRTQQEDSAVYLCASSIQGAGTDTQYFGPGTRLTVL.

The rearrangement links TRBV7-2 to TRBJ2-1; 9 nucleotides align to TRBD2. V lost 1 base to trimming and J lost 5 bases; unmatched junction nucleotides: 3. Germline CDR1 reads SGHTA; CDR2 reads FQGNSA. The CDR3 contains 15 residues. CDR3 sequence (DNA): TGTGCCAGCAGCTTAGGCGGGAGGGCCGACAATGAGCAGTTCTTC. Protein sequence: CASSLGGRADNEQFF.

This rearrangement joins TRBV4-3 to TRBJ2-1; tentatively, D is TRBD1 (5 bases). V was trimmed by 5 bases and J by 5 bases, leaving 10 bases between them. The CDR3 length is 13 residues. Germline V CDR1 and CDR2: LGHNA, YSLEER. CDR3 nucleotides: TGCGCCAGCAGCTTACAGGACCACAATGAGCAGTTCTTC. This codes for CASSLQDHNEQFF.

This clone was found a few times. J is TRBJ2-5 and V is TRBV4-3; no reliable D call. The germline V and J ends were trimmed by 0 bases and 13 bases, with 15 bases remaining between them. Germline V gene data show CDR1 as LGHNA and CDR2 as YSLEER. CDR3 length: 13 amino acids. CDR3 sequence: CASSQDITTVPYF. The DNA for the CDR3 is TGCGCCAGCAGCCAAGATATTACGACGGTCCCGTACTTC.

V is TRBV5-4 and J is TRBJ2-1, with 10 bases that match TRBD2. V was pared by 3 bases and J by 0 bases, with 3 bases of the junction left unmatched. Germline V gives CDR1 SGHNT, CDR2 YYREEE (reference sequence). The CDR3 sequence is 16 residues long. The DNA for the CDR3 is TGTGCCAGCAGCTGGGGACTAGCGAGCTCCTACAATGAGCAGTTCTTC. Protein: CASSWGLASSYNEQFF.

Comment on this clone: Different DNA sequences within this sample yield the same CDR3. This chain links TRBV30 with TRBJ2-1; no clear D. CDR3 size: 13 residues. V lost 0 bases and J lost 6, with 9 bases in between. From germline, CDR1 is GTSNPN and CDR2 SVGIG (reference sequence). Written as DNA, the CDR3 is TGTGCCTGGAGTGTACTCGGGCGCAATGAGCAGTTCTTC. This codes for CAWSVLGRNEQFF.

This clone was counted only a few times. This sequence joins TRBV4-3 and TRBJ2-1; 10 bases line up with TRBD2. V gave up 3 bases and J gave up 4 bases; unmatched junction bases: 3. This CDR3 comprises 15 residues. Per the germline V gene, CDR1 is LGHNA and CDR2 is YSLEER. The CDR3 protein is CASSQSGRDYNEQFF. CDR3 coding DNA: TGCGCCAGCAGCCAGAGCGGGAGGGATTACAATGAGCAGTTCTTC.

The rearrangement joins TRBV13 to TRBJ2-7; 7 nucleotides line up with TRBD2. Germline V gene data show CDR1 as PRHDT and CDR2 as FYEKMQ (reference sequence). Unmatched junction bases numbered 10, after V lost 5 bases and J lost 3 bases. The CDR3 sequence is 15 residues long. The CDR3 DNA is TGTGCCAGCAGCCCAATGACGGGAGGCGTCTACGAGCAGTACTTC. Its protein is CASSPMTGGVYEQYF.

The chain has TRBV30 and TRBJ2-5; 8 bases match TRBD2. The germline CDR1 and CDR2 sequences are GTSNPN and SVGIG (reference sequence). Trimming took 1 base from V and 6 from J; bases not matched to a gene: 10. There are 15 residues in the CDR3. In nucleotides, the CDR3 is TGTGCCTGGAGTGGCGGAGCGGGGGACTGGAAGACCCAGTACTTC. Translation gives CAWSGGAGDWKTQYF.

This clone has just a few counts. Other DNA sequences in the sample encode the same CDR3. This rearrangement joins TRBV30 to TRBJ2-1; no clear D. The CDR3 length is 10 residues. Germline lookup yields CDR1 GTSNPN and CDR2 SVGIG (reference sequence). V lost 0 bases and J lost 10, with 4 bases in between. CDR3 nucleotides: TGTGCCTGGAGTGTGAGGGAGCAGTTCTTC. Translation gives CAWSVREQFF.

This clone was seen a few times. V gene TRBV15 combines with J gene TRBJ2-1; 7 bases map to TRBD2. This CDR3 region has 16 residues. Germline assignment: CDR1 LNHNV and CDR2 YYDKDF (reference sequence). V lost 0 bases and J lost 7; bases outside the gene matches: 9. Here the CDR3 reads CATSRDRASGLNEQFF. As DNA, the CDR3 is TGTGCCACCAGCAGAGATCGGGCTAGCGGTCTTAATGAGCAGTTCTTC.

This chain links TRBV11-2 with TRBJ2-7; the match to TRBD2 covers 9 bases. CDR3 length equals 14 residues. From germline, CDR1 is SGHAT and CDR2 FQNNGV. Trimming removed 4 bases from V and 5 bases from J; junction bases left unmatched: 6. CDR3 amino acids: CASSSSGTRNEQYF. The CDR3 region has the DNA TGTGCCAGCAGCTCTAGCGGGACTAGGAACGAGCAGTACTTC.

CDR3 in amino acids: CASSVGASSYNEQFF. In DNA form, the CDR3 reads TGTGCCAGCAGCGTGGGGGCCAGCTCCTACAATGAGCAGTTCTTC. The V gene is TRBV5-6, the J gene TRBJ2-1, with D possibly being TRBD1 (6 bases). The germline V gene has CDR1 SGHDT and CDR2 YYEEEE. V was cut by 4 bases and J by 0 bases, with 11 bases left in between. The CDR3 is 15 residues long. The variable domain in full, with the rest retrieved from reference TRBV5-6 and TRBJ2-1, is DAGVTQSPTHLIKTRGQQVTLRCSPKSGHDTVSWYQQALGQGPQFIFQYYEEEERQRGNFPDRFSGHQFPNYSSELNVNALLLGDSALYLCASSVGASSYNEQFFGPGTRLTVL.

The chain combines TRBV13 with TRBJ2-5; D is tentatively TRBD1 or TRBD2 (5 bases each). This CDR3 comprises 12 residues. V lost 6 bases and J lost 5, with 10 bases in between. The germline V gene has CDR1 PRHDT and CDR2 FYEKMQ (reference sequence). CDR3 nucleotide sequence: TGTGCCAGCAGTTGGGACCGGGAGACCCAGTACTTC. It specifies CASSWDRETQYF. The whole variable domain, filled in from reference TRBV13 and TRBJ2-5, reads AAGVIQSPRHLIKEKRETATLKCYPIPRHDTVYWYQQGPGQDPQFLISFYEKMQSDKGSIPDRFSAQQFSDYHSELNMSSLELGDSALYFCASSWDRETQYFGPGTRLLVL.